The present T cell receptor (beta chain) was sequenced within a study of T cells in Graves' hyperthyroidism and ophthalmopathy. Study as a whole: Peripheral blood was taken when the disease was first diagnosed, before any treatment began. Study results and caveats: Most expanded thyroid clonotypes above 0.001 recurred in blood.

This CDR3 region has 13 residues. The V and J ends lost 6 bases and 4 bases respectively, with 9 bases between them. Germline CDR1 is MNHNS and CDR2 is SASEGT. Researchers took RNA transcripts and amplified the TCR beta CDR3 regions from them. An initial round of RT-PCR targeting the TCR CDR3 relied on the HTBI primer set. TCRdb used MiXCR to reprocess the multiplex PCR reads, holding one entry per CDR3 protein. The top ten clones hold approximately 49% of a sample with under 350,000 distinct CDR3 sequences, 15% to 20% of them seen once. In the case of this clonotype: Its specificity is not known.

Patients were aged 18 to 65, had disease duration under 2 months, and had newly diagnosed hyperthyroidism. The sequenced material came from blood. The J gene is TRBJ2-2, the V gene TRBV6-1, with D tentatively TRBD1 (5 bases). This clonotype was obtained from a woman aged 45-65 years with Graves' hyperthyroidism. DNA of the CDR3: TGTGCCAGCAGCCGCGACAGCACCGGGGAGCTGTTTTTT. It is translated as CASSRDSTGELFF.